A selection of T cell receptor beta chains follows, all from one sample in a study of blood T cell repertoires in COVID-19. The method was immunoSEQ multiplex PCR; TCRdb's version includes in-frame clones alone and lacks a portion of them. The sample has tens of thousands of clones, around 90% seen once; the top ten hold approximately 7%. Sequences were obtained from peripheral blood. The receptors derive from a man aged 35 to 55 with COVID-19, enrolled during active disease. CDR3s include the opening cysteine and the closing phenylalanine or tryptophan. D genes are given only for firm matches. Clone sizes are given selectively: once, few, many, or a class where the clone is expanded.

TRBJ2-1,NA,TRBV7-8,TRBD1,CASSETGFPYNEQFF,TGTGCCAGCAGCGAGACAGGGTTCCCCTACAATGAGCAGTTCTTC
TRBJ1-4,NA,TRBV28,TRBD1,CASNPTGFEEKLFF,TGTGCCAGCAACCCGACAGGGTTTGAGGAAAAACTGTTTTTT
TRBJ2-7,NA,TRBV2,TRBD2,CASTPGLALTYEQYF,TGTGCCAGCACCCCTGGACTAGCGCTTACCTACGAGCAGTACTTC
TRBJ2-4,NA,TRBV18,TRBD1,CASSPPGTENIQYF,TGTGCCAGCTCACCACCGGGGACAGAAAACATTCAGTACTTC
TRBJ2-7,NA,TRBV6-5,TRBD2,CASSYSGGEQYF,TGTGCCAGCAGTTACTCGGGGGGGGAGCAGTACTTC
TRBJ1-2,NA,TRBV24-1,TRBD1,CATSDHGTGGAYGYTF,TGTGCCACCAGTGATCACGGGACAGGGGGGGCTTATGGCTACACCTTC
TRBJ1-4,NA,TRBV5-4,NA,CASSSPGQEKLFF,TGTGCCAGCAGCTCCCCAGGGCAGGAAAAACTGTTTTTT
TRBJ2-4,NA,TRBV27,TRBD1,CASSLQGAGNIQYF,TGTGCCAGCAGTCTCCAGGGGGCGGGGAACATTCAGTACTTC
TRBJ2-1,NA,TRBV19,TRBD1,CASHEGVTGLPYNEQFF,TGTGCCAGCCATGAGGGGGTGACAGGGCTCCCCTACAATGAGCAGTTCTTC
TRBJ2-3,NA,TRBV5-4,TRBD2,CASSLIAGGGLDTQYF,TGTGCCAGCAGCTTAATAGCGGGGGGAGGATTAGATACGCAGTATTTT
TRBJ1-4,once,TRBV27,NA,CASGQRSNEKLFF,TGTGCCAGCGGTCAGCGATCTAATGAAAAACTGTTTTTT
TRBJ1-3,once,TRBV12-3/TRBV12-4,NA,CASSAGNTIYF,TGTGCCAGCAGCGCTGGAAACACCATATATTTT
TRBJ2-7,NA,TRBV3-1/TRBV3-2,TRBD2,CASSSHRGPGGYEQYF,TGTGCCAGCAGCTCACATCGGGGCCCCGGGGGGTACGAGCAGTACTTC
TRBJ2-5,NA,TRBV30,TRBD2,CAWMLAGGLQETQYF,TGTGCCTGGATGTTAGCGGGGGGCCTCCAAGAGACCCAGTACTTC
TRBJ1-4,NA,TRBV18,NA,CASSPGSNEKLFF,TGTGCCAGCTCACCAGGCTCTAATGAAAAACTGTTTTTT